This T cell receptor (beta chain) was obtained from a study of T cell repertoires in cytomegalovirus infection. This clonotype was seen a few times. Antigen: not known. Via MiXCR, TCRdb re-called the reads, giving one row per CDR3 protein. The table lists around 770,000 distinct CDR3 sequences, just under 30% of them singletons. The sequences come from cultured CD8+ T cells from PBMCs, collected from culture after CMV antigen stimulation. This receptor was obtained from a human donor in good health (CMV status not recorded). Some clones in this sample may be carry-over from other donors' samples.

CDR3 sequence reads: CSASGAEAFF. In DNA, the CDR3 is TGCAGTGCTAGTGGGGCTGAAGCTTTCTTT. V is TRBV20-1 and J is TRBJ1-1, with D uncertain. Per the germline V gene, CDR1 is DFQATT and CDR2 is SNEGSKA (reference sequence). The CDR3 runs 10 residues. The V gene lost 3 bases and the J gene lost 6 bases, with 5 bases spanning the gap.